This TCR beta chain was obtained from a study of blood T cell repertoires in COVID-19. Study overall: Material from acute and convalescent COVID-19 was sourced from the United States, Italy and Spain. T cells, B-cell-depleted T cells, or PBMCs supplied cDNA or gDNA.

In the study's own analysis: Amplification from reference gene primers served as the basis for estimated nucleated cell counts. Here immunoSEQ multiplex PCR was the method, and the copy in TCRdb shows in-frame clones only, minus some. That table supplies the V and J calls and clone size; D and trimming were determined from the DNA. The sample consists of hundreds of thousands of clones, 85% of them appearing once. The CDR3 contains 13 residues. Trimming took 4 bases from V and 2 from J, leaving 9 bases between them. The germline V gene has CDR1 MNHEY and CDR2 SMNVEV (reference sequence). The sequence derives from a human donor in a cohort sampled during active COVID-19. The chain couples TRBV27 to TRBJ2-7; D ambiguous. The sequenced material came from peripheral blood. DNA for the CDR3: TGTGCCAGCAGTTCTGGGCCCGCCTACGAGCAGTACTTC. Protein: CASSSGPAYEQYF.